Listed below are T cell receptor beta chains from one sample, sequenced in a study of CD8 T cells in Susac syndrome. TCRdb recomputed calls from the immunoSEQ multiplex PCR reads with MiXCR, one row per CDR3 protein. The table records tens of thousands of distinct CDR3 sequences, 90% to 95% of them present only once. The sequenced sample was CD8+ T cells from PBMCs. Receptors originate from a human donor with multiple sclerosis. The CDR3 runs from the conserved cysteine through the conserved F or W. A D gene is named only where the DNA matches it firmly. Clone size, where shown, is once, few, many, or a class for clones that have expanded.

d_call	v_call	j_call	clone_size	cdr3_aa	cdr3_nt
TRBD1	TRBV11-2	TRBJ1-1	.	CASSFGTGGPLEKAFF	TGTGCCAGCAGCTTCGGGACAGGGGGCCCCCTAGAGAAGGCTTTCTTT
.	TRBV3-1	TRBJ1-2	.	CASSQDWGNYGYTF	TGTGCCAGCAGCCAAGATTGGGGTAACTATGGCTACACCTTC
TRBD2	TRBV6-4	TRBJ2-1	.	CASSDSGVSYNEQFF	TGTGCCAGCAGTGATAGCGGGGTCTCCTACAATGAGCAGTTCTTC
.	TRBV6-5	TRBJ1-2	.	CASTHGPGNGYTF	TGTGCCAGCACTCACGGTCCGGGAAACGGCTACACCTTC
.	TRBV29-1	TRBJ2-7	.	CSVVISDTYEQYF	TGCAGCGTTGTTATTAGCGACACCTACGAGCAGTACTTC
.	TRBV5-6	TRBJ2-5	once	CASSLQIQETQYF	TGTGCCAGCAGCTTGCAGATCCAAGAGACCCAGTACTTC
TRBD2	TRBV15	TRBJ2-5	.	CATSREILAGDQETQYF	TGTGCCACCAGCAGAGAAATCCTAGCGGGGGATCAAGAGACCCAGTACTTC
TRBD2	TRBV27	TRBJ2-1	.	CASSLAGGSTYNEQFF	TGTGCCAGCTCTTTAGCGGGAGGCTCGACTTACAATGAGCAGTTCTTC
.	TRBV3-1	TRBJ2-1	.	CASSQDLGDSNEQFF	TGTGCCAGCAGCCAAGATCTTGGAGACAGCAATGAGCAGTTCTTC
.	TRBV20-1	TRBJ2-7	.	CSARDGIYEQYF	TGCAGTGCTAGAGATGGAATCTACGAGCAGTACTTC
TRBD1	TRBV9	TRBJ2-1	.	CASSVGTGVNNEQFF	TGTGCCAGCAGCGTAGGGACAGGGGTTAACAATGAGCAGTTCTTC
TRBD2	TRBV4-2	TRBJ2-1	.	CASSQEGLGRGGTNEQFF	TGTGCCAGCAGCCAAGAAGGGCTGGGGCGGGGGGGCACCAATGAGCAGTTCTTC
.	TRBV6-2/TRBV6-3	TRBJ1-1	few	CASSYSGGLNTEAFF	TGTGCCAGCAGTTACTCGGGGGGCCTGAACACTGAAGCTTTCTTT
.	TRBV6-1	TRBJ1-1	.	CASTPGTWGTEAFF	TGTGCCAGCACCCCCGGGACTTGGGGGACTGAAGCTTTCTTT
.	TRBV6-4	TRBJ1-1	.	CASSDSGYGTEAFF	TGTGCCAGCAGTGACTCAGGGTATGGTACTGAAGCTTTCTTT
.	TRBV30	TRBJ1-3	.	CAWSVTITGGNTIYF	TGTGCCTGGAGTGTGACCATTACGGGTGGAAACACCATATATTTT
.	TRBV2	TRBJ2-7	.	CASSWDRGVPYEQYF	TGTGCCAGCAGTTGGGACCGAGGCGTACCGTACGAGCAGTACTTC
.	TRBV12-3/TRBV12-4	TRBJ2-3	once	CASSRDTDTQYF	TGTGCCAGCAGTAGGGACACAGATACGCAGTATTTT
.	TRBV9	TRBJ1-2	.	CASSPTGSYGYTF	TGTGCCAGCAGCCCCACTGGATCCTATGGCTACACCTTC
TRBD2	TRBV19	TRBJ2-1	once	CASTMGLPYNEQFF	TGTGCCAGTACCATGGGACTACCTTACAATGAGCAGTTCTTC
.	TRBV30	TRBJ2-5	.	CAWSAEGGGETQYF	TGTGCCTGGAGCGCGGAGGGGGGAGGGGAGACCCAGTACTTC
TRBD2	TRBV5-1	TRBJ2-1	.	CASSLSGGAVINEQFF	TGCGCCAGCAGCTTGAGCGGGGGGGCGGTCATCAATGAGCAGTTCTTC
.	TRBV28	TRBJ2-7	.	CASSVGPGGLEQYF	TGTGCCAGCAGTGTTGGTCCTGGGGGGCTCGAGCAGTACTTC
.	TRBV3-1	TRBJ1-1	.	CASSHGLMNTEAFF	TGTGCCAGCTCACACGGGCTCATGAACACTGAAGCTTTCTTT
.	TRBV4-3	TRBJ2-7	few	CASSQWVGNEQYF	TGCGCCAGCAGCCAATGGGTCGGCAACGAGCAGTACTTC